This T cell receptor beta chain came from a study of blood T cells in healthy people across ages. For the second PCR, which ran for roughly 6 to 12 cycles, a sample-barcoded 5' primer and a J-beta primer mix were used. In TCRdb, the 5' RACE reads were re-called with MiXCR into one record per CDR3 protein. The sample lists 600,000 to 1,000,000 distinct CDR3 sequences, around a quarter occurring once. This clonotype was counted only a few times. The germline V gene has CDR1 MNHNY and CDR2 SVGAGI (reference sequence). The CDR3 is 15 amino acids. The sample was also reused in another study, on T cells of mothers and their children.

The chain joins TRBV6-6 to TRBJ2-7, with 8 positions matching TRBD2. With the DNA end fitting TRBJ2-1 better, the J assignment may be wrong. The material sequenced was blood. This TCR was sampled from a boy younger than 18 in good health. The CDR3 here is CASSYSQRENYEQFF. In DNA, the CDR3 is TGTGCCAGCAGTTACTCCCAGCGGGAGAATTATGAGCAGTTCTTC.